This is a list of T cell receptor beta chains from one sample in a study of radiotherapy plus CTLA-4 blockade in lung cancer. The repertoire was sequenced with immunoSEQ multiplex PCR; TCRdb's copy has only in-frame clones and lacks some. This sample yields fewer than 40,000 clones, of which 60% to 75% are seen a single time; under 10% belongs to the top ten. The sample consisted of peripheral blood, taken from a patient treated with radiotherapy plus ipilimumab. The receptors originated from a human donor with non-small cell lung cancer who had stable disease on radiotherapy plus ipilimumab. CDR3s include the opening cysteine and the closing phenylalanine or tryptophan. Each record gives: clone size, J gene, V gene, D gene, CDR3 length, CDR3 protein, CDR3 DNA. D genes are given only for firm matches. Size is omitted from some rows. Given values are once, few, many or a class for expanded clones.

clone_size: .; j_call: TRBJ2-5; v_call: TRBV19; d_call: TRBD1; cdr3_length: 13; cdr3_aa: CASRTQGLETQYF; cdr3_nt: TGTGCCAGTAGGACACAGGGGCTGGAGACCCAGTACTTC
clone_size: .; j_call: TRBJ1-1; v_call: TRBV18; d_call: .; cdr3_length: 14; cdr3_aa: CASSLAEMNTEAFF; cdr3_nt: TGTGCCAGCTCACTGGCGGAAATGAACACTGAAGCTTTCTTT
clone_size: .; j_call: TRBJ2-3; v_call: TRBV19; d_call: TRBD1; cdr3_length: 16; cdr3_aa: CASSMVGQGATDTQYF; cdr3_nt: TGTGCCAGTAGTATGGTGGGACAGGGGGCCACAGATACGCAGTATTTT
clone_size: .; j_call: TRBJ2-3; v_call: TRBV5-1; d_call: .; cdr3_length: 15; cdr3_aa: CASSLAGTSTDTQYF; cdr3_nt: TGCGCCAGCAGCTTGGCCGGGACTAGCACAGATACGCAGTATTTT
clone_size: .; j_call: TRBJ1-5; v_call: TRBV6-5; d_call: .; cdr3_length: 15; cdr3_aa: CASSGGRVGIQPQHF; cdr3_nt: TGTGCCAGCAGTGGTGGGAGAGTCGGTATTCAGCCCCAGCATTTT
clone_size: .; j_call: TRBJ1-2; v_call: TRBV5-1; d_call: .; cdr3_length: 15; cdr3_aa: CASSLDGTSNYGYTF; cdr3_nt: TGCGCCAGCAGCTTGGACGGGACTTCTAACTATGGCTACACCTTC
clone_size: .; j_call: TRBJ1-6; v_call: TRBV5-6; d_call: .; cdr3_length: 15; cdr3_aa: CASSPNRIYNSPLHF; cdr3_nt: TGTGCCAGCAGCCCGAACAGGATCTATAATTCACCCCTCCACTTT
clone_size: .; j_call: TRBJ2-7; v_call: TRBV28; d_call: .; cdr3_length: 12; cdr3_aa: CASSLSSYEQYF; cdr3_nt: TGTGCCAGCAGTTTAAGCAGCTACGAGCAGTACTTC
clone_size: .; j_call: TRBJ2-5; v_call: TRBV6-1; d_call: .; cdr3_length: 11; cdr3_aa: CASKGQETQYF; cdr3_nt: TGTGCCAGCAAAGGCCAGGAGACCCAGTACTTC
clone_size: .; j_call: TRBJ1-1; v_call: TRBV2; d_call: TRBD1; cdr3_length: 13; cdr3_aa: CASIPDRGDEAFF; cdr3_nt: TGTGCCAGCATTCCGGACAGGGGGGATGAAGCTTTCTTT
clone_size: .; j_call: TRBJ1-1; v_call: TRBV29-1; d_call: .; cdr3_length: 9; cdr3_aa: CSAGTEAFF; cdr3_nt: TGCAGCGCCGGGACTGAAGCTTTCTTT
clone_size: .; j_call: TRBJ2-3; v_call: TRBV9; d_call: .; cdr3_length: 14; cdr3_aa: CASSGVRSTDTQYF; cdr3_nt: TGTGCCAGCAGCGGCGTCCGGAGCACAGATACGCAGTATTTT
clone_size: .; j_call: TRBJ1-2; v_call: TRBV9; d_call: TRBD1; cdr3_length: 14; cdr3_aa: CASSPETGNYGYTF; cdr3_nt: TGTGCCAGCAGCCCGGAGACAGGGAACTATGGCTACACCTTC
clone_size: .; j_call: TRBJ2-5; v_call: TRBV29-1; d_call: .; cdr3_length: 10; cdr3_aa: CSVLVETQYF; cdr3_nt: TGCAGCGTCTTAGTGGAGACCCAGTACTTC
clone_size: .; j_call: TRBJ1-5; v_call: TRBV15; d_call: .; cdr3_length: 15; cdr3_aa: CATSRDRGEHQPQHF; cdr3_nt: TGTGCCACCAGCAGAGATCGCGGGGAGCATCAGCCCCAGCATTTT
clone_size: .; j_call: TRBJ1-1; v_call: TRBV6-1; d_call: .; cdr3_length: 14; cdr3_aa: CASSELEGRSEAFF; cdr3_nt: TGTGCCAGCAGTGAGCTGGAGGGAAGGTCTGAAGCTTTCTTT
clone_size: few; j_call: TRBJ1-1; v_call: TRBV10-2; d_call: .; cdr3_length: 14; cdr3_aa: CASSEPATNTEAFF; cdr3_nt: TGCGCCAGCAGTGAACCAGCTACCAACACTGAAGCTTTCTTT
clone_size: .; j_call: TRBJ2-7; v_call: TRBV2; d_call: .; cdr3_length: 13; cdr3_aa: CAIDRDGPYEQYF; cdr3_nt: TGTGCCATAGACCGGGACGGCCCCTACGAGCAGTACTTC
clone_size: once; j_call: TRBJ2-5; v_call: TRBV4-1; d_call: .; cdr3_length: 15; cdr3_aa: CASSQDNSGQETQYF; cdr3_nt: TGCGCCAGCAGCCAGGACAACTCAGGCCAAGAGACCCAGTACTTC
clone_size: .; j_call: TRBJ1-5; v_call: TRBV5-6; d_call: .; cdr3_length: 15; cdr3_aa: CASSLGNRLNQPQHF; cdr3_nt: TGTGCCAGCAGCTTGGGTAACCGCCTCAATCAGCCCCAGCATTTT
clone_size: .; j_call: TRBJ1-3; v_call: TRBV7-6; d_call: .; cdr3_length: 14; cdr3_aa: CASSLAHRGNTIYF; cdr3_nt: TGTGCCAGCAGCTTAGCACACCGCGGAAACACCATATATTTT
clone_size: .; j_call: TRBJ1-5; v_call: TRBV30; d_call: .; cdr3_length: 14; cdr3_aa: CAWRDSGRGQPQHF; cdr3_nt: TGTGCCTGGCGGGACTCAGGGAGAGGTCAGCCCCAGCATTTT
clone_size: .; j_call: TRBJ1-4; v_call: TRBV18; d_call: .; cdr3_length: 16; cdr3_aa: CASSPPQGHTNEKLFF; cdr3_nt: TGTGCCAGCTCACCACCGCAGGGGCATACTAATGAAAAACTGTTTTTT
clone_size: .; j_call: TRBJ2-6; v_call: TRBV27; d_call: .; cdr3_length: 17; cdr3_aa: CASSLSPRGAGANVLTF; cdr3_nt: TGTGCCAGCAGTTTATCTCCCCGGGGAGCTGGGGCCAACGTCCTGACTTTC
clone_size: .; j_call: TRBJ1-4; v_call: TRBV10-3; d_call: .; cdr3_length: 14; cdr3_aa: CAISKTGSDEKLFF; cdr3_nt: TGTGCCATCAGTAAAACAGGTTCTGATGAAAAACTGTTTTTT
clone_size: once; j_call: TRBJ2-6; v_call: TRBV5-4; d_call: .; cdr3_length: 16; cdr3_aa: CASSLVGGAGANVLTF; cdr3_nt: TGTGCCAGCAGCTTGGTGGGCGGGGCTGGGGCCAACGTCCTGACTTTC
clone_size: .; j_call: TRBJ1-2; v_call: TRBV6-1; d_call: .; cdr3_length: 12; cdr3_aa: CASKRDAYGYTF; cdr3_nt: TGTGCCAGCAAACGGGACGCCTATGGCTACACCTTC
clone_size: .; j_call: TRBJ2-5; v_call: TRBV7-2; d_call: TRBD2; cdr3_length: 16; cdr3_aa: CASSSKGRVLQETQYF; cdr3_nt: TGTGCCAGCAGCTCAAAGGGGAGGGTCCTCCAAGAGACCCAGTACTTC
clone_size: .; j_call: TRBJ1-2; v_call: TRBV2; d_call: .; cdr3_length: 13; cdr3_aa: CASSDGLFYGYTF; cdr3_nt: TGTGCCAGCAGTGATGGGTTATTCTATGGCTACACCTTC
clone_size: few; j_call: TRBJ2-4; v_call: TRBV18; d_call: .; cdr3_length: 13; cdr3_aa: CASSRLGLDIQYF; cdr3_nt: TGTGCCAGCTCACGACTAGGATTGGACATTCAGTACTTC
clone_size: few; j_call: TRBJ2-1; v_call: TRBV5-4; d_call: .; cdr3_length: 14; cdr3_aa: CASSLFEPWSEQFF; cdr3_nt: TGTGCCAGCAGCTTATTCGAACCATGGAGTGAGCAGTTCTTC
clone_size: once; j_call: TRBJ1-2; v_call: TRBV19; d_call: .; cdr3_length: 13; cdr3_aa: CASMSATDYGYTF; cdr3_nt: TGTGCCAGTATGTCCGCGACAGACTATGGCTACACCTTC